This TCR beta chain was captured in a study of blood T cells in healthy people across ages. Study findings and constraints: The long-lived group displayed more naive CD4+ cells, plus higher diversity, than the aged donors did. Diversity of TCR beta per million T cells declined in a roughly linear way with age.

This clonotype was seen more than once but under ten times. Its antigen is as yet unknown. V trimming: 7 bases; J trimming: 1 base; junction bases outside the gene matches: 6. CDR1 is MNHNS, CDR2 SASEGT, per germline. This CDR3 contains 15 residues. Samples had at least 6 million PBMCs isolated from them. Primed by a sample-barcoded 5' primer and a J-beta primer mix, a second PCR proceeded for about 7 to 11 cycles. The template-switch adaptor was a 5' adaptor with 12 random nucleotides. It tagged each cDNA molecule. TCRdb independently ran MiXCR on the 5' RACE reads; one entry per CDR3 protein. The table lists about 510,000 distinct CDR3 sequences, about 27% of them singletons. These data were also reused for a study on T cells of mothers and their children.

The J gene is TRBJ2-2, the V gene TRBV6-1; the match to TRBD2 covers 7 bases. Sequenced: blood. The sequence derives from a boy between 2 and 10 years old in good health. CDR3: CASNRAGMNTGELFF. The CDR3 bases are TGTGCCAGCAACCGAGCGGGAATGAACACCGGGGAGCTGTTTTTT.